This T cell receptor beta chain was observed in a study of blood T cell repertoires in COVID-19. Overall study context: Samples of COVID-19 (acute and convalescent) were obtained from the United States, Italy and Spain. PBMCs, B-cell-depleted T cells, or T cells were the source of the cDNA or gDNA that made up the material.

Measured with immunoSEQ multiplex PCR; TCRdb has only the in-frame clones, and not every one. The data hold about 200,000 clones, with about 86% observed a single time. Living in under 30 US areas, the participants were between roughly 18 and 95 years of age. Sample: PBMCs or T cells enriched from blood (not recorded which). This clonotype was sampled from a woman aged 40 to 50 with acute COVID-19.

The CDR3 is CASSPAREGASPLHF. For the CDR3, the DNA is TGTGCCAGCAGCCCGGCGAGGGAGGGCGCTTCACCCCTCCACTTT. This rearrangement joins TRBV5-6 to TRBJ1-6; D is unresolved. The CDR3 runs to 15 residues. V dropped 4 bases and J dropped 9 bases, with 17 bases sitting between them. Germline assignment: CDR1 SGHDT and CDR2 YYEEEE. Full variable domain (remainder filled in from reference TRBV5-6 and TRBJ1-6): DAGVTQSPTHLIKTRGQQVTLRCSPKSGHDTVSWYQQALGQGPQFIFQYYEEEERQRGNFPDRFSGHQFPNYSSELNVNALLLGDSALYLCASSPAREGASPLHFGNGTRLTVT.